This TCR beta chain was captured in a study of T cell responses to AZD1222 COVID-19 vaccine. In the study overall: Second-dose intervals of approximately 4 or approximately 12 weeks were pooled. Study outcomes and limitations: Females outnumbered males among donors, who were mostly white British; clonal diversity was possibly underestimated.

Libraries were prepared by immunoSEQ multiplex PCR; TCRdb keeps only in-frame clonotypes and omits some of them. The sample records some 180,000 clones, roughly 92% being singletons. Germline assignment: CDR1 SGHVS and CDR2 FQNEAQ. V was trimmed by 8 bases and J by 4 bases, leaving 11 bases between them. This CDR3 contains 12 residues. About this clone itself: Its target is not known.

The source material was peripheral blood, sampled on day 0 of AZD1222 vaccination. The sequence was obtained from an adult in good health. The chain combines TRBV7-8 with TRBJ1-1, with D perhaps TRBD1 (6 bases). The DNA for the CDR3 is TGTGCCAGCGGCCTGACAGGCACTGAAGCTTTCTTT. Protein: CASGLTGTEAFF.